This T cell receptor beta chain was profiled in a study of cytomegalovirus exposure and HLA in healthy donors. Study-wide findings and caveats: Later on, an analysis tied approximately 17,000 TCR beta sequences to HLA alleles at 0.05 false discovery rate. Specificity of three CMV-associated chains for CMV antigens was verified in vitro. Exclusion as indistinguishable affected some V segments, including TRBV6-2 and TRBV6-3.

With regard to this clone: Its antigen is not known.

Samples came from healthy bone marrow donors. It was with 60 Vbeta and 13 Jbeta primers that the PCR ran. Method: immunoSEQ multiplex PCR; TCRdb's copy keeps in-frame clones and lacks some. Of around 190,000 clones listed, roughly 86% are singletons. Germline CDR1 MDHEN, CDR2 SYDVKM. This CDR3 region has 15 residues. V lost 2 bases and J 0 bases, leaving 11 bases between the germline ends. The chain links TRBV28 to TRBJ2-7; D perhaps matches TRBD2 (7 bases). The receptor was isolated from a woman aged 18-30 years in good health and CMV-seronegative. What was sequenced was PBMCs. The CDR3 DNA follows: TGTGCCAGCAGTTTAATGGGGGGGCTCTCCTACGAGCAGTACTTC. This translates into CASSLMGGLSYEQYF.